This TCR beta chain derives from a study of blood T cell repertoires in COVID-19. Study overall: Collection of acute and convalescent COVID-19 samples took place in the United States, Italy and Spain. PBMCs, B-cell-depleted T cells, or T cells were the source of the cDNA or gDNA that made up the material.

Those enrolled in Seattle joined during active infection and were followed longitudinally afterward. The CDR3 loop spans 14 amino acids. Germline V lookup: CDR1 MNHEY, CDR2 SMNVEV (reference sequence). V lost 6 bases to trimming and J lost 8 bases, with 19 bases between them. This clone was picked up many times. Repertoires were generated with immunoSEQ multiplex PCR, while TCRdb's copy carries only in-frame clones and drops some. The sample consists of 250,000 to 300,000 clones, roughly 90% of them appearing once. Sequencing was carried out using peripheral blood. The receptor comes from a woman aged 25 to 39 with COVID-19, enrolled during active disease. This chain links TRBV27 with TRBJ1-2, with a possible D match to TRBD1 (6 bases). The CDR3 reads CASSPTWAGEGYTF. The CDR3 DNA is TGTGCCAGCAGCCCTACCTGGGCAGGGGAGGGCTACACCTTC.